This entry describes one T cell receptor beta chain. V gave up 5 bases and J gave up 5 bases, with 18 bases separating them. Germline CDR1 is SGHAT and CDR2 is FQNNGV. This CDR3 has 16 residues. This entry is derived from a study of blood T cell repertoires in COVID-19. Study details: The origin of the acute and convalescent COVID-19 samples was the United States, Italy and Spain. Sample material is recorded as cDNA or gDNA derived from T cells, B-cell-depleted T cells, or PBMCs.

Per the original methods: It was from reference gene primer amplification that nucleated cell counts were estimated. The repertoire was sequenced with immunoSEQ multiplex PCR; TCRdb's copy has only in-frame clones and lacks some. That table is the source of V, J and clone size, and D and trimming were worked out from the DNA. The sample has about 140,000 clones, 76% seen once. The chain joins TRBV11-2 to TRBJ2-2; TRBD1 is a possible D gene (6 bases). Sequenced: peripheral blood. The clonotype comes from a woman older than 75 with active or convalescent COVID-19. In nucleotides, the CDR3 is TGTGCCAGCAGCCCAGAGGTGGGGGCATGGACCGGGGAGCTGTTTTTT. It yields the protein CASSPEVGAWTGELFF.